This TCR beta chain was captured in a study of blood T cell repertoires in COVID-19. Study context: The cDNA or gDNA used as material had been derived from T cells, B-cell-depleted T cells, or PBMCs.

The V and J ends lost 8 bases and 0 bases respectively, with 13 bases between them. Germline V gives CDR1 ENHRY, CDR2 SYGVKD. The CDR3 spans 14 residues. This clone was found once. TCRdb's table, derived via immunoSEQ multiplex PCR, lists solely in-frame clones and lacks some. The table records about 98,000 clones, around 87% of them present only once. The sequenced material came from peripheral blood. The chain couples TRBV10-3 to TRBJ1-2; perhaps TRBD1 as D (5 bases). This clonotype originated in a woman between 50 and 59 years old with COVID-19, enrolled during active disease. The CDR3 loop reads CAIGKQEANYGYTF. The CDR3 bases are TGTGCCATCGGAAAACAGGAAGCTAACTATGGCTACACCTTC.